The 14 T cell receptor beta chains presented below share a single source sample, sequenced in a study of T-cell memory formation after mild COVID-19 (dated by TCRdb to about 2021). The library was built by means of 5' RACE. TCRdb lists the instrument as Illumina NovaSeq 6000. TCRdb reprocessed the public reads (quality trimming at Q25 with fastp, clone calling with MiXCR) and kept in-frame beta chains. CDR3 protein duplicates are merged, each entry listing the most common genes and DNA. The sample table records hundreds of thousands of distinct CDR3 sequences; about 20% of these occur just once. Together, the top ten hold 7% to 9% of the sample. Specimen: PBMCs or a T cell subset sorted from them (not recorded which). All receptors come from an adult woman who had mild COVID-19 (a few samples of this study predate the infection). The sample titles of this study are shuffled in the database, so cell type and time point are left out; the donor was told from shared clones.

This clonotype was counted only a few times. The V call is TRBV20-1, the J call TRBJ1-1; possibly TRBD1 for D (6 bases). CDR1 and CDR2 from the germline V gene are DFQATT and SNEGSKA (reference sequence). CDR3 size: 15 residues. V was cut by 1 base and J by 3 bases, with 15 bases left in between. The CDR3 DNA is TGCAGTGCTAGAGCCCCGGGAAGGGGGTACACTGAAGCTTTCTTT. It is translated as CSARAPGRGYTEAFF.

The sample holds a few counts of this clonotype. The CDR3 nucleotides read TGTGCCAGCAGCTGGGAGGAGCCCCTGGGCGGTCAGCCCCAGCATTTT. It codes for CASSWEEPLGGQPQHF. The genes are TRBV7-9 and TRBJ1-5; D unclear. Trimming left V 4 bases short and J 6 bases short, with 19 bases between. There are 16 residues in the CDR3. From germline, CDR1 is SEHNR and CDR2 FQNEAQ (reference sequence). Drawing the rest from reference TRBV7-9 and TRBJ1-5, the complete variable domain is DTGVSQNPRHKITKRGQNVTFRCDPISEHNRLYWYRQTLGQGPEFLTYFQNEAQLEKSRLLSDRFSAERPKGSFSTLEIQRTEQGDSAMYLCASSWEEPLGGQPQHFGDGTRLSIL.

The chain links TRBV20-1 to TRBJ2-5, with TRBD2 matching 15 bases. CDR1 is DFQATT, CDR2 SNEGSKA, per germline (reference sequence). V shed 1 base and J 5 bases; nucleotides not matched to a gene: 5. The CDR3 is made up of 16 amino acids. CDR3 region: CSARGTSGGAWETQYF. CDR3 nucleotides: TGCAGTGCTAGAGGGACTAGCGGGGGGGCCTGGGAGACCCAGTACTTC.

The chain joins TRBV3-1 to TRBJ2-6; 11 nucleotides align to TRBD2. The CDR3 runs 18 residues. Germline CDR1 LGHDT, CDR2 YNNKEL (reference sequence). V lost 0 bases, J lost 4 bases, and 5 bases stayed unmatched. The DNA for the CDR3 is TGTGCCAGCAGCCAAGAACAACTAGCGGGAGCCGGGGCCAACGTCCTGACTTTC. This codes for CASSQEQLAGAGANVLTF.

The J gene is TRBJ2-7, the V gene TRBV2, with D perhaps TRBD2 (5 bases). V lost 2 bases, J lost 0 bases, and 11 bases lay in between. This CDR3 has 15 amino acids. In germline, CDR1 is SNHLY, CDR2 FYNNEI. CDR3 DNA sequence: TGTGCCAGCAGTGAACTCTGGGGAGACTCCTACGAGCAGTACTTC. Translation gives CASSELWGDSYEQYF.

In its sample, this clonotype was seen many times. The chain uses TRBV5-1 and TRBJ1-1, with 7 bases aligning to TRBD1. This CDR3 comprises 14 residues. The V segment lost 0 bases and the J segment 4 bases; nucleotides outside the gene matches: 3. Per germline, CDR1 SGHRS and CDR2 YFSETQ. CDR3 loop: CASSLAGGGTEAFF. In DNA, the CDR3 is TGCGCCAGCAGCTTGGCAGGGGGTGGCACTGAAGCTTTCTTT.

This chain connects TRBV9 to TRBJ2-2; the D call may be TRBD1 or TRBD2 (6 bases each). This CDR3 spans 17 amino acids. The V end lost 3 bases, the J end lost 6 bases, and 21 bases lay between the germline ends. Germline-derived CDR1 and CDR2 are SGDLS and YYNGEE. The CDR3 sequence: CASSGSTWRGKAGELFF. In nucleotides, the CDR3 is TGTGCCAGCAGCGGAAGTACTTGGAGGGGGAAAGCCGGGGAGCTGTTTTTT.

This clonotype was recorded a few times. This chain links TRBV6-2 or TRBV6-3 with TRBJ2-7, with 8 bases that match TRBD1. Germline assignment: CDR1 MNHEY and CDR2 SVGEGT. The CDR3 consists of 15 residues. V was pared by 3 bases and J by 3 bases, with 7 bases of the junction left unmatched. CDR3: CASSYPRDRGYEQYF. Here the CDR3 DNA reads TGTGCCAGCAGTTATCCTCGAGACAGGGGCTACGAGCAGTACTTC.

This clonotype was counted a few times. This chain joins TRBV29-1 and TRBJ2-1; weak D call: TRBD2 (5 bases). The V end was cut by 4 bases, the J end by 0 bases, with 7 bases between. The CDR3 has 13 amino acids. CDR1 is SQVTM, CDR2 ANQGSEA, per germline. The CDR3 nucleotides read TGCAGCGTTGTTGGGAGCTCCTACAATGAGCAGTTCTTC. It encodes CSVVGSSYNEQFF.

The chain combines TRBV7-2 with TRBJ2-7; no reliable D call. The CDR3 covers 15 residues. Trimming stripped 4 bases from V and 3 bases from J, with 16 bases between. Germline V gene data show CDR1 as SGHTA and CDR2 as FQGNSA. Here the CDR3 reads CASSSQSSHNYEQYF. CDR3 DNA sequence: TGTGCCAGCAGCTCGCAATCCAGTCATAACTACGAGCAGTACTTC.

The chain uses TRBV7-2 and TRBJ2-5; possible D gene TRBD2, 7 bases. The V gene lost 4 bases and the J gene lost 1 base, with 16 bases spanning the gap. Looked up from germline, CDR1 is SGHTA and CDR2 is FQGNSA. The CDR3 totals 16 residues. The CDR3 is CASSCVGGGGQETQYF. The CDR3 DNA reads TGTGCCAGCAGCTGCGTAGGGGGAGGGGGCCAAGAGACCCAGTACTTC. The full variable domain, with the rest looked up from reference TRBV7-2 and TRBJ2-5, is GAGVSQSPSNKVTEKGKDVELRCDPISGHTALYWYRQSLGQGLEFLIYFQGNSAPDKSGLPSDRFSAERTGGSVSTLTIQRTQQEDSAVYLCASSCVGGGGQETQYFGPGTRLLVL.

This clonotype was seen a few times. V is TRBV12-3 or TRBV12-4 and J is TRBJ1-1, with a possible D match to TRBD1 (5 bases). The CDR3 runs 13 residues. Trimming took off 3 bases at V and 4 bases at J, with 9 bases between the two ends. CDR3 region: CASSFEGFTEAFF. CDR3 bases: TGTGCCAGCAGTTTTGAGGGGTTCACTGAAGCTTTCTTT.

This CDR3 is CASSLEGVTSGNTIYF. The CDR3 DNA reads TGCGCCAGCAGCTTGGAGGGGGTTACCTCTGGAAACACCATATATTTT. This sequence joins TRBV5-1 and TRBJ1-3; maybe TRBD1 (6 bases). CDR3 length: 16 residues. With 0 bases removed from V and 0 bases from J, the gap between germline ends came to 10 bases. The germline V gene encodes CDR1 SGHRS and CDR2 YFSETQ.

The rearrangement links TRBV18 to TRBJ2-6; 8 nucleotides agree with TRBD1. V dropped 4 bases and J dropped 6; count of bases not matched to a gene: 11. This CDR3 is 17 amino acids long. Germline V gene lookup returns CDR1 KGHSH and CDR2 LQKENI. In DNA, the CDR3 is TGTGCCAGCTCACGGGTCAGGGGGCCCGCTCCGGCCAACGTCCTGACTTTC. It translates to CASSRVRGPAPANVLTF.